These 31 T cell receptor beta chains originate from one sample sequenced in a study of T cells in Graves' hyperthyroidism and ophthalmopathy. From RNA transcripts, TCR beta CDR3 regions were amplified. HTBI primers drove first-round RT-PCR of the TCR CDR3. From the multiplex PCR reads, TCRdb called clonotypes with MiXCR, one entry per CDR3 protein. The table has 500,000 to 700,000 distinct CDR3 sequences, over 15% seen once. The sequencing input was blood. Receptors were obtained from a young woman with Graves' hyperthyroidism.

With respect to this clonotype: This may be a read error: a much more frequent sequence differs by one nucleotide. The CDR3 does not close with the conserved phenylalanine or tryptophan, likely indicating a read error. This chain links TRBV7-2 with TRBJ2-5; D is uncertain. CDR1 is SGHTA, CDR2 FQGNSA, per germline. V gave up 5 bases and J gave up 5 bases, with 12 bases separating them. CDR3 length: 13 residues. CDR3 sequence (DNA): TGTGCCAGCAGCACCCAGTACGTGGAGACCCAGTACTGC. Translation gives CASSTQYVETQYC.

This clonotype was counted only a few times. The V gene is TRBV6-1, the J gene TRBJ2-1; 9 bases match TRBD1. Germline V CDR1 and CDR2: MNHNS, SASEGT. CDR3 length: 15 residues. V lost 6 bases to trimming and J lost 3 bases; unmatched junction nucleotides: 6. The CDR3 DNA follows: TGTGCCAGCAGGAGGGGACAGGGAGGCTACAATGAGCAGTTCTTC. This gives the protein CASRRGQGGYNEQFF.

The gene calls are TRBV6-1 and TRBJ1-6; D gene ambiguous. The CDR3 runs 17 residues. In germline, CDR1 is MNHNS, CDR2 SASEGT. V lost 1 base and J 3 bases, leaving 13 bases between the germline ends. Written as DNA, the CDR3 is TGTGCCAGCAGTGAAGGTGCCCGGTTAGGCTATAATTCACCCCTCCACTTT. It translates to CASSEGARLGYNSPLHF.

In its sample, this clonotype was seen many times. J is TRBJ2-2 and V is TRBV27, with D perhaps TRBD1 or TRBD2 (5 bases each). The length of the CDR3 is 14 residues. Germline-derived CDR1 and CDR2 are MNHEY and SMNVEV (reference sequence). V gave up 2 bases and J gave up 9 bases, with 13 bases separating them. CDR3 protein: CASSLSPRGRELFF. As DNA, the CDR3 is TGTGCCAGCAGTTTAAGTCCTCGGGGCCGGGAGCTGTTTTTT.

This clonotype was seen a handful of times. This chain links TRBV7-6 with TRBJ1-5; D unresolved. CDR1 and CDR2 from the germline V gene are SGHVS and FNYEAQ. CDR3 length: 16 residues. Deletions cut 1 base from V and 0 bases from J, with 10 bases between. The CDR3 DNA is TGTGCCAGCAGCTTAGGGGCTACCGATAGCAATCAGCCCCAGCATTTT. This encodes CASSLGATDSNQPQHF.

This clonotype was recorded a few times. The rearrangement uses TRBV20-1 and TRBJ1-1; 7 positions match TRBD1. V shed 6 bases and J 3 bases; nucleotides not matched to a gene: 16. The length of the CDR3 is 16 residues. Germline CDR1 and CDR2: DFQATT and SNEGSKA (reference sequence). CDR3 sequence: CSAEGVDRVTYTEAFF. CDR3 nucleotides: TGCAGTGCGGAGGGAGTTGACAGGGTGACATACACTGAAGCTTTCTTT.

This clonotype occurred a few times. CDR3 in amino acids: CASGFRGFSLDTQYF. Here the CDR3 DNA reads TGTGCTAGTGGTTTTCGCGGGTTTTCCTTAGATACGCAGTATTTT. This chain uses TRBV12-5 with TRBJ2-3, with TRBD2 as a possible D gene (5 bases). V lost 3 bases and J 5 bases, leaving 15 bases between the germline ends. In germline, CDR1 is LGHNT, CDR2 FRNRAP. The CDR3 is 15 amino acids. Using reference TRBV12-5 and TRBJ2-3 for the parts outside the CDR3, the full variable domain is DARVTQTPRHKVTEMGQEVTMRCQPILGHNTVFWYRQTMMQGLELLAYFRNRAPLDDSGMPKDRFSAEMPDATLATLKIQPSEPRDSAVYFCASGFRGFSLDTQYFGPGTRLTVL.

This clonotype came up a few times. The CDR3 protein is CASSRGENEQFF. The CDR3 DNA is TGTGCCAGCAGCCGGGGGGAGAATGAGCAGTTCTTC. The gene calls are TRBV9 and TRBJ2-1; 7 bases map to TRBD2. The CDR3 has 12 amino acids. V lost 4 bases and J lost 7; bases outside the gene matches: 2. Germline CDR1 and CDR2: SGDLS and YYNGEE.

This clonotype was seen at least ten times. The rearrangement uses TRBV11-2 and TRBJ2-7; D is ambiguous. Germline V gene lookup returns CDR1 SGHAT and CDR2 FQNNGV. The length of the CDR3 is 9 residues. Trimming shortened V by 8 bases and J by 3 bases, and 2 bases separated the two germline ends. The CDR3 nucleotides are TGTGCCAGCTGCTACGAGCAGTACTTC. It yields the protein CASCYEQYF.

This clonotype was counted at least ten times. This rearrangement joins TRBV11-3 to TRBJ2-3, with D maybe TRBD2 (5 bases). Germline CDR1 SGHNT, CDR2 YENEEA. This CDR3 region has 17 residues. V lost 5 bases to trimming and J lost 0 bases, with 18 bases between them. In DNA, the CDR3 is TGTGCCAGCAGCCAACAAGGAGGCGCGGATAGCACAGATACGCAGTATTTT. Encoded protein: CASSQQGGADSTDTQYF. The full variable domain, its missing parts supplied by reference TRBV11-3 and TRBJ2-3, is EAGVVQSPRYKIIEKKQPVAFWCNPISGHNTLYWYLQNLGQGPELLIRYENEEAVDDSQLPKDRFSAERLKGVDSTLKIQPAELGDSAVYLCASSQQGGADSTDTQYFGPGTRLTVL.

This clonotype was recorded a few times. A read error may explain this, as a much larger clone is one base away. J is TRBJ2-2 and V is TRBV6-4; 10 nucleotides match TRBD1. Germline V lookup: CDR1 MRHNA, CDR2 SNTAGT. The CDR3 consists of 14 residues. In DNA, the CDR3 is TGTGCCAGCAGTGACGGGACAGGGGCCGGGGAGCCGTTTTTT. It codes for CASSDGTGAGEPFF.

The sample holds many counts of this clonotype. The V call is TRBV28, the J call TRBJ1-5; D is undetermined. The germline V and J ends were trimmed by 8 bases and 8 bases, with 19 bases remaining between them. This CDR3 spans 14 amino acids. Germline assignment: CDR1 MDHEN and CDR2 SYDVKM. Written as DNA, the CDR3 is TGTGCCAGCCGGTGGTGGCGGGCGAGGGAGCCCCAGCATTTT. Translation: CASRWWRAREPQHF.

The sample holds a few counts of this clonotype. The chain combines TRBV28 with TRBJ2-5, with 9 bases that match TRBD2. The CDR3 sequence is 17 residues long. Losses at the gene ends were 2 bases for V and 4 bases for J; bases not matched to a gene: 11. Germline V lookup: CDR1 MDHEN, CDR2 SYDVKM. In nucleotides, the CDR3 is TGTGCCAGCAGTTTAAGATATAGCGGGAGAATAGCAGAGACCCAGTACTTC. This codes for CASSLRYSGRIAETQYF. The full variable domain, with the rest looked up from reference TRBV28 and TRBJ2-5, is DVKVTQSSRYLVKRTGEKVFLECVQDMDHENMFWYRQDPGLGLRLIYFSYDVKMKEKGDIPEGYSVSREKKERFSLILESASTNQTSMYLCASSLRYSGRIAETQYFGPGTRLLVL.

This chain connects TRBV7-8 to TRBJ2-5; D is perhaps TRBD2 (5 bases). V was trimmed by 1 base and J by 5 bases, leaving 17 bases between them. The CDR3 length is 16 residues. Per the germline V gene, CDR1 is SGHVS and CDR2 is FQNEAQ. CDR3 DNA: TGTGCCAGCAGCTTAGGAGACTGGTGGGCGGGCGAGACCCAGTACTTC. Amino acid sequence: CASSLGDWWAGETQYF. Supplemented by reference TRBV7-8 and TRBJ2-5, the full variable domain reads GAGVSQSPRYKVAKRGQDVALRCDPISGHVSLFWYQQALGQGPEFLTYFQNEAQLDKSGLPSDRFFAERPEGSVSTLKIQRTQQEDSAVYLCASSLGDWWAGETQYFGPGTRLLVL.

This clonotype has just a few counts. The chain carries TRBV20-1 and TRBJ2-7, with 9 bases lining up with TRBD1. V shed 0 bases and J 4 bases; nucleotides not matched to a gene: 10. Looked up from germline, CDR1 is DFQATT and CDR2 is SNEGSKA (reference sequence). This CDR3 comprises 16 residues. CDR3 region: CSAREEGQGIIYEQYF. The CDR3 nucleotides read TGCAGTGCTAGAGAAGAGGGACAGGGAATTATATACGAGCAGTACTTC.

This sequence joins TRBV19 and TRBJ2-5; possibly TRBD2 for D (5 bases). Germline loops: CDR1 LNHDA, CDR2 SQIVND (reference sequence). Trimming left V 4 bases short and J 4 bases short, with 16 bases between. This CDR3 spans 15 amino acids. The CDR3 here is CASSSEVGVGETQYF. Here the CDR3 DNA reads TGTGCCAGTAGTAGTGAGGTGGGAGTGGGAGAGACCCAGTACTTC.

In its sample, this clonotype was seen many times. V and J are TRBV6-1 and TRBJ2-1, with D unclear. Germline loops: CDR1 MNHNS, CDR2 SASEGT. Trimming stripped 7 bases from V and 0 bases from J, with 13 bases between. The CDR3 extends over 15 amino acids. The CDR3 protein is CASTGSRSSYNEQFF. CDR3 DNA sequence: TGTGCCAGCACGGGTAGCCGTAGCTCCTACAATGAGCAGTTCTTC.

This clonotype was seen at least ten times. The genes are TRBV2 and TRBJ2-3; a possible D gene is TRBD1 (6 bases). The germline V and J ends were trimmed by 5 bases and 2 bases, with 17 bases remaining between them. In germline, CDR1 is SNHLY, CDR2 FYNNEI. The CDR3 contains 16 residues. The CDR3, as DNA: TGTGCCAGCAGTCCAAAGGACAGACCCTACACAGATACGCAGTATTTT. Translating it yields CASSPKDRPYTDTQYF.

This clonotype was seen only a few times. The rearrangement joins TRBV6-1 to TRBJ2-1, with D possibly TRBD2 on 7 matching bases. Trimming pared 8 bases from V and 2 bases from J, leaving 13 bases between. Germline-derived CDR1 and CDR2 are MNHNS and SASEGT. This CDR3 has 14 amino acids. In nucleotides, the CDR3 is TGTGCCAGCCAGAGGGGGGGCACCTACAATGAGCAGTTCTTC. This codes for CASQRGGTYNEQFF.

The CDR3 DNA is TGTGCCAGCAGCTTAGCGCGGGACAGGCGGGAGCCCCAGCATTTT. Protein: CASSLARDRREPQHF. The V gene is TRBV7-8, the J gene TRBJ1-5; TRBD1 agrees at 8 bases. Trimming removed 0 bases from V and 8 bases from J; junction bases left unmatched: 6. Looked up from germline, CDR1 is SGHVS and CDR2 is FQNEAQ. The CDR3 is 15 residues long. Complete variable domain (other parts from reference TRBV7-8 and TRBJ1-5): GAGVSQSPRYKVAKRGQDVALRCDPISGHVSLFWYQQALGQGPEFLTYFQNEAQLDKSGLPSDRFFAERPEGSVSTLKIQRTQQEDSAVYLCASSLARDRREPQHFGDGTRLSIL.

The chain is built from TRBV28 and TRBJ1-1, with a weak D call TRBD1 (6 bases). V lost 6 bases to trimming and J lost 6 bases, with 17 bases between them. This CDR3 is built from 14 residues. CDR1 is MDHEN, CDR2 SYDVKM, per germline. CDR3 bases: TGTGCCAGCAGGTCCCCACAGGGATACGCTGAAGCTTTCTTT. Residues: CASRSPQGYAEAFF. Full variable domain (rest looked up from reference TRBV28 and TRBJ1-1): DVKVTQSSRYLVKRTGEKVFLECVQDMDHENMFWYRQDPGLGLRLIYFSYDVKMKEKGDIPEGYSVSREKKERFSLILESASTNQTSMYLCASRSPQGYAEAFFGQGTRLTVV.

There are many counts of this clonotype. V usage is TRBV18 and J usage is TRBJ2-7, with TRBD2 identical over 10 bases. The CDR3 is 15 amino acids. Per the germline V gene, CDR1 is KGHSH and CDR2 is LQKENI. J was trimmed by 3 bases and V by 3 bases; bases with no gene match: 5. The CDR3 DNA is TGTGCCAGCTCACCTCCCGGGACTAGCGTCTACGAGCAGTACTTC. This translates into CASSPPGTSVYEQYF. Based on the CDR3 plus reference TRBV18 and TRBJ2-7, the full variable domain is NAGVMQNPRHLVRRRGQEARLRCSPMKGHSHVYWYRQLPEEGLKFMVYLQKENIIDESGMPKERFSAEFPKEGPSILRIQQVVRGDSAAYFCASSPPGTSVYEQYFGPGTRLTVT.

This clonotype was observed many times. The genes are TRBV20-1 and TRBJ1-3; D is unclear. Trimming stripped 3 bases from V and 0 bases from J, with 12 bases between. The CDR3 runs to 15 residues. Germline V gene sequence: CDR1 DFQATT, CDR2 SNEGSKA (reference sequence). The CDR3 sequence: CSASASKRSGNTIYF. Written as DNA, the CDR3 is TGCAGTGCTAGCGCTAGTAAGCGCTCTGGAAACACCATATATTTT.

This clonotype showed up many times. The V gene is TRBV20-1, the J gene TRBJ1-2, with 9 bases that match TRBD1. CDR1 and CDR2 (germline): DFQATT, SNEGSKA (reference sequence). With 3 bases clipped from V and 4 bases from J, the junction kept 3 bases outside the gene matches. The CDR3 contains 13 residues. CDR3 sequence reads: CSARLGQGYGYTF. CDR3 nucleotide sequence: TGCAGTGCTAGGTTGGGACAGGGCTATGGCTACACCTTC.

The rearrangement uses TRBV5-1 and TRBJ1-1, with D uncertain. CDR1 is SGHRS and CDR2 is YFSETQ in the germline V gene. V gave up 6 bases and J gave up 1 base, with 13 bases separating them. CDR3 size: 14 residues. The CDR3 region has the DNA TGCGCCAGCAACCCCGGTTTGCAGAACACTGAAGCTTTCTTT. Its translation: CASNPGLQNTEAFF.

V usage is TRBV12-3 or TRBV12-4 and J usage is TRBJ1-2, with D perhaps TRBD1 (6 bases). This CDR3 is built from 14 residues. V was pared by 6 bases and J by 8 bases, with 19 bases between. Here the CDR3 reads CASSPPWGARGYTF. In nucleotides, the CDR3 is TGTGCCAGCAGCCCCCCTTGGGGGGCGCGGGGCTACACCTTC.

There are a few counts of this clonotype. V usage is TRBV12-3 or TRBV12-4 and J usage is TRBJ2-2; either TRBD1 or TRBD2 may fit D (5 bases each). Trimming took off 6 bases at V and 0 bases at J, with 14 bases between the two ends. The CDR3 runs 16 residues. CDR3 DNA: TGTGCCAGCAGGCCGCCGGGGCACACGAACACCGGGGAGCTGTTTTTT. It encodes CASRPPGHTNTGELFF.

This clonotype appeared many times. The chain has TRBV20-1 and TRBJ2-7, with 7 bases aligning to TRBD2. Germline CDR1 and CDR2: DFQATT and SNEGSKA (reference sequence). V gave up 3 bases and J gave up 7 bases; unmatched junction bases: 9. The CDR3 is made up of 13 amino acids. The CDR3, as DNA: TGCAGTGCTAGGCTGGCGGGAGAGGGAGAGCAGTACTTC. The encoded protein is CSARLAGEGEQYF.

The rearrangement links TRBV20-1 to TRBJ1-5, with 7 bases lining up with TRBD1. The CDR3 totals 14 residues. Per the germline V gene, CDR1 is DFQATT and CDR2 is SNEGSKA (reference sequence). Trimming at V came to 5 bases and at J to 6 bases, leaving 10 bases not matched to a gene. CDR3 sequence (DNA): TGCAGTGCTGAGGCTAGGAAGGGGGCTCAGCCCCAGCATTTT. Translation: CSAEARKGAQPQHF.

This clonotype was recorded a few times. The chain couples TRBV19 to TRBJ2-5, with a possible D match to TRBD2 (6 bases). CDR3 length equals 14 residues. Germline V CDR1 and CDR2: LNHDA, SQIVND (reference sequence). V was shortened by 5 bases and J by 7 bases, with 17 bases between the two germline ends. The CDR3 is CASSPSGPGGTQYF. CDR3 bases: TGTGCCAGTAGTCCGTCGGGGCCCGGGGGGACCCAGTACTTC. Full variable domain (rest looked up from reference TRBV19 and TRBJ2-5): DGGITQSPKYLFRKEGQNVTLSCEQNLNHDAMYWYRQDPGQGLRLIYYSQIVNDFQKGDIAEGYSVSREKKESFPLTVTSAQKNPTAFYLCASSPSGPGGTQYFGPGTRLLVL.

The sample holds a few counts of this clonotype. The gene calls are TRBV7-6 and TRBJ2-7, with TRBD1 as a possible D gene (6 bases). The CDR3 runs 14 residues. Germline-derived CDR1 and CDR2 are SGHVS and FNYEAQ. The V and J ends lost 5 bases and 5 bases respectively, with 16 bases between them. CDR3 region: CASSVTNRAHEQYF. DNA for the CDR3: TGTGCCAGCAGCGTGACAAACAGGGCCCACGAGCAGTACTTC.